The next 18 T cell receptor beta chains were all read from a single sample in a study of blood T cell repertoires in COVID-19. Clones were read by immunoSEQ multiplex PCR, and TCRdb kept only the in-frame ones, dropping some. Of about 97,000 clones listed, about nine tenths are singletons. The sample was peripheral blood. The source of these receptors is a woman between 45 and 65 years old with COVID-19, enrolled during active disease.

The chain carries TRBV7-2 and TRBJ2-2, with 14 bases identical to TRBD2. Germline CDR1 SGHTA, CDR2 FQGNSA. V lost 7 bases and J lost 0; bases outside the gene matches: 4. CDR3 length equals 17 residues. The CDR3 is CASTPTSGGANTGELFF. CDR3 DNA sequence: TGTGCCAGCACCCCGACTAGCGGGGGGGCGAACACCGGGGAGCTGTTTTTT. Filled out from reference TRBV7-2 and TRBJ2-2, the complete variable domain reads GAGVSQSPSNKVTEKGKDVELRCDPISGHTALYWYRQSLGQGLEFLIYFQGNSAPDKSGLPSDRFSAERTGGSVSTLTIQRTQQEDSAVYLCASTPTSGGANTGELFFGEGSRLTVL.

The rearrangement uses TRBV5-1 and TRBJ1-4; 9 positions agree with TRBD1. The junction had 10 bases not matched to a gene; V was cut back by 0 bases and J by 7 bases. The germline V gene encodes CDR1 SGHRS and CDR2 YFSETQ. The CDR3 sequence is 17 residues long. CDR3 amino acids: CASSLVPTGGRGEKLFF. CDR3 bases: TGCGCCAGCAGCTTGGTTCCGACAGGGGGTCGGGGTGAAAAACTGTTTTTT. The full variable domain, with the rest looked up from reference TRBV5-1 and TRBJ1-4, is KAGVTQTPRYLIKTRGQQVTLSCSPISGHRSVSWYQQTPGQGLQFLFEYFSETQRNKGNFPGRFSGRQFSNSRSEMNVSTLELGDSALYLCASSLVPTGGRGEKLFFGSGTQLSVL.

The chain couples TRBV6-2 or TRBV6-3 to TRBJ1-4; 7 bases agree with TRBD1. The CDR3 covers 15 residues. V lost 5 bases, J lost 8 bases, and 11 bases stayed unmatched. CDR1 and CDR2 (germline): MNHEY, SVGEGT. This CDR3 reads CASSTRTGIREKLFF. CDR3 DNA sequence: TGTGCCAGCAGTACGCGGACAGGAATTCGAGAAAAACTGTTTTTT.

CDR3 region: CASSYPTGGWHIQYF. The CDR3 region has the DNA TGTGCCAGCAGTTACCCGACAGGGGGTTGGCACATTCAGTACTTC. The chain uses TRBV27 and TRBJ2-4; 9 bases align to TRBD1. Trimming cost V 4 bases and J 8 bases; bases outside gene matches: 9. The CDR3 is 15 residues long. Germline V lookup: CDR1 MNHEY, CDR2 SMNVEV (reference sequence).

V and J are TRBV6-5 and TRBJ2-1; D may be TRBD2 (5 bases). The germline CDR1 and CDR2 sequences are MNHEY and SVGAGI. The V end lost 6 bases, the J end lost 5 bases, and 14 bases lay between the germline ends. The CDR3 spans 14 residues. CDR3 amino acids: CASRFRRTDNEQFF. The CDR3 coding sequence is TGTGCCAGCAGGTTCCGACGGACTGACAATGAGCAGTTCTTC.

This clone was recorded only once. The chain recombines TRBV2 with TRBJ2-7; the D is unclear. The CDR3 extends over 13 amino acids. Trimming cost V 3 bases and J 2 bases, with 8 bases left between them. CDR1 and CDR2 (germline): SNHLY, FYNNEI. DNA for the CDR3: TGTGCCAGCAGTGATAGCCCGGCCTACGAGCAGTACTTC. Residues: CASSDSPAYEQYF.

The chain employs TRBV4-1 and TRBJ2-7; TRBD1 might be the D (6 bases). Germline CDR1 reads MGHRA; CDR2 reads YSYEKL. V was shortened by 4 bases and J by 5 bases, with 9 bases between the two germline ends. This CDR3 contains 12 residues. The CDR3 spells CASSPGQHEQYF. The DNA for the CDR3 is TGCGCCAGCAGCCCAGGACAGCACGAGCAGTACTTC.

J is TRBJ1-5 and V is TRBV30, with D tentatively TRBD1 (5 bases). This CDR3 is built from 13 residues. Germline V gene sequence: CDR1 GTSNPN, CDR2 SVGIG (reference sequence). Trimming stripped 4 bases from V and 6 bases from J, with 13 bases between. The CDR3 nucleotides read TGTGCCTGGATTGTGGGTAGGGGTCAGCCCCAGCATTTT. Protein sequence: CAWIVGRGQPQHF.

The chain's CDR3 is CASSSPGTGDEETQYF. The CDR3 region has the DNA TGTGCCAGCAGTTCACCCGGGACAGGGGATGAGGAGACCCAGTACTTC. The chain carries TRBV6-6 and TRBJ2-5; 10 bases map to TRBD1. V shed 4 bases, J shed 5 bases, and the junction held 10 bases outside the gene matches. CDR1 is MNHNY, CDR2 SVGAGI, per germline (reference sequence). CDR3 size: 16 residues.

This chain joins TRBV6-5 and TRBJ2-5, with 9 bases identical to TRBD1. With 0 bases clipped from V and 2 bases from J, the junction kept 1 base outside the gene matches. The CDR3 loop spans 15 amino acids. Germline V gene lookup returns CDR1 MNHEY and CDR2 SVGAGI. CDR3 bases: TGTGCCAGCAGTTACTCTGGGACAGGGCAAGAGACCCAGTACTTC. Amino acid sequence: CASSYSGTGQETQYF.

The count of this clone is one. The chain has TRBV2 and TRBJ1-3; D perhaps matches TRBD1 (5 bases). The germline V gene encodes CDR1 SNHLY and CDR2 FYNNEI. The length of the CDR3 is 12 residues. V was pared by 8 bases and J by 4 bases, with 9 bases between. The CDR3, as DNA: TGTGCCAGCGCGGGGGACGGAAACACCATATATTTT. Protein: CASAGDGNTIYF.

This chain connects TRBV29-1 to TRBJ1-4; unclear D gene. V was trimmed by 6 bases and J by 5 bases, leaving 4 bases between them. Per the germline V gene, CDR1 is SQVTM and CDR2 is ANQGSEA. The CDR3 covers 10 residues. The CDR3 DNA is TGCAGCGTGGCCAATGAAAAACTGTTTTTT. Its protein product is CSVANEKLFF.

CDR3 sequence reads: CASSLGGTTNAEAFF. The DNA of the CDR3 is TGCGCCAGCAGCTTGGGAGGCACTACTAACGCTGAAGCTTTCTTT. The chain couples TRBV5-1 to TRBJ1-1; no clear D. Per the germline V gene, CDR1 is SGHRS and CDR2 is YFSETQ. CDR3 length: 15 residues. Trimming stripped 0 bases from V and 6 bases from J, with 15 bases between.

V usage is TRBV12-5 and J usage is TRBJ2-1; TRBD2 might be the D (6 bases). V lost 4 bases and J lost 7, with 14 bases in between. CDR1 and CDR2 (germline): LGHNT, FRNRAP. The CDR3 runs to 14 residues. The chain's CDR3 is CASGWGTGGNEQFF. The CDR3 DNA is TGTGCTAGTGGTTGGGGGACTGGCGGAAATGAGCAGTTCTTC. Variable domain in full (rest from reference TRBV12-5 and TRBJ2-1): DARVTQTPRHKVTEMGQEVTMRCQPILGHNTVFWYRQTMMQGLELLAYFRNRAPLDDSGMPKDRFSAEMPDATLATLKIQPSEPRDSAVYFCASGWGTGGNEQFFGPGTRLTVL.

This CDR3 is CASSETSGSYNEQFF. In nucleotides, the CDR3 is TGTGCCAGCAGCGAAACTAGCGGCTCCTACAATGAGCAGTTCTTC. The genes are TRBV7-9 and TRBJ2-1; 8 nucleotides align to TRBD2. Trimming cost V 5 bases and J 0 bases; bases outside gene matches: 3. This CDR3 is 15 amino acids long. Germline V gene lookup returns CDR1 SEHNR and CDR2 FQNEAQ (reference sequence).

The CDR3, as DNA: TGCGCCAGCCCCGCTCCCTTGAATTGGACTAGCGGGGGGATCACAGATACGCAGTATTTT. Translation: CASPAPLNWTSGGITDTQYF. This chain links TRBV23-1 with TRBJ2-3; 14 bases are shared with TRBD2. TRBV23-1 is known as an ORF, though its function is uncertain. The V segment lost 8 bases and the J segment 2 bases; nucleotides outside the gene matches: 18. The CDR3 extends over 20 amino acids.

V is TRBV7-9 and J is TRBJ2-5; D might be TRBD2 (5 bases). The CDR3 consists of 14 residues. V was cut by 1 base and J by 5 bases, with 11 bases left in between. CDR1 is SEHNR and CDR2 is FQNEAQ in the germline V gene (reference sequence). CDR3 in amino acids: CASSLGFGGETQYF. CDR3 sequence (DNA): TGTGCCAGCAGCTTAGGATTCGGCGGGGAGACCCAGTACTTC.

This rearrangement joins TRBV12-3 or TRBV12-4 to TRBJ1-6, with D unresolved. The CDR3 runs to 12 residues. The V gene lost 4 bases and the J gene lost 7 bases, with 5 bases spanning the gap. The CDR3 DNA reads TGTGCCAGCAGTTACCAGAATTCACCCCTCCACTTT. Amino acids: CASSYQNSPLHF.